The source of this TCR beta chain is a study of T-cell reconstitution after alpha-beta-depleted transplantation in children. This clonotype was counted a few times. Unique molecular identifiers were incorporated when the TCRbeta library was constructed. TCRdb itself ran the PCR reads through MiXCR, one entry per CDR3 protein. The profile covers over 550,000 distinct CDR3 sequences, with 10% to 13% appearing a single time and roughly 4% taken by the ten largest. Here the sequenced sample was PBMCs from the stem cell graft donor, taken from the stem cell graft. The TCR comes from a human donor who donated a stem cell graft to a child with acute myeloid leukemia.

The CDR3 reads CASSQDFGGTSVAETQYF. The CDR3, as DNA: TGCGCCAGCAGCCAAGATTTTGGCGGGACTAGCGTCGCGGAGACCCAGTACTTC. The gene calls are TRBV4-3 and TRBJ2-5; 10 bases line up with TRBD2. CDR1 LGHNA and CDR2 YSLEER come from the germline V gene. The CDR3 extends over 18 amino acids. Losses at the gene ends were 0 bases for V and 5 bases for J; bases not matched to a gene: 12.